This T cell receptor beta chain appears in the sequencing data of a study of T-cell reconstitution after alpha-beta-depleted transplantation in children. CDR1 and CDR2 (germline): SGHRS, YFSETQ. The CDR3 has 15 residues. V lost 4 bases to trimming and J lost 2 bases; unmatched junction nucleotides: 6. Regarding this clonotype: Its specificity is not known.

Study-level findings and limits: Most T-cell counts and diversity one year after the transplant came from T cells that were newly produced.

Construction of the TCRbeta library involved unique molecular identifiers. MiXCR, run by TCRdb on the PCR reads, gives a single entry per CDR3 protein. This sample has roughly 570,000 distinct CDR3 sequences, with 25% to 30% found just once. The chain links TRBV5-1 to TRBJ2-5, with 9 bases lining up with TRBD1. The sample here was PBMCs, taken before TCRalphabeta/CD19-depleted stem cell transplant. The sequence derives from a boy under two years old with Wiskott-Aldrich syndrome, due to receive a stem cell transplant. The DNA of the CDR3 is TGCGCCAGCAGCCAGGCGGGGACAGGGCAAGAGACCCAGTACTTC. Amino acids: CASSQAGTGQETQYF.